The rows below give T cell receptor beta chains drawn from one sample of a study of cytomegalovirus exposure and HLA in healthy donors. The protocol was immunoSEQ multiplex PCR, while the TCRdb copy is restricted to in-frame clones and leaves out a portion. The sample has some 200,000 clones; about four fifths are singletons. Sequencing was carried out using PBMCs. Receptors were obtained from a woman aged 45-60 years in good health and CMV-seronegative. CDR3s include the opening cysteine and the closing phenylalanine or tryptophan. D genes are given only for firm matches.

CDR3: CASSQGDRFKVGEQYF
DNA: TGCGCCAGCAGCCAAGGGGACAGGTTTAAGGTGGGCGAGCAGTACTTC
D: TRBD1
V: TRBV4-1
J: TRBJ2-7

CDR3: CSSSSLGLLETQYF
DNA: TGTTCCAGCAGCTCCCTGGGACTTTTGGAGACCCAGTACTTC
D: -
V: TRBV7-9
J: TRBJ2-5

CDR3: CASGGTLGSGNTIYF
DNA: TGTGCCAGCGGGGGGACCCTCGGCTCTGGAAACACCATATATTTT
D: -
V: TRBV6-1
J: TRBJ1-3

CDR3: CASNLRDRAHGYTF
DNA: TGCGCCAGCAACCTCCGGGACAGGGCACATGGCTACACCTTC
D: TRBD1
V: TRBV10-1
J: TRBJ1-2

CDR3: CASSPTGVRDEQYF
DNA: TGTGCCAGCAGCCCGACAGGGGTAAGGGACGAGCAGTACTTC
D: TRBD1
V: TRBV11-2
J: TRBJ2-7

CDR3: CASSLAAGGLSTDTQYF
DNA: TGCGCCAGCAGCTTGGCTGCAGGGGGCCTTAGCACAGATACGCAGTATTTT
D: TRBD1
V: TRBV5-1
J: TRBJ2-3

CDR3: CASSPGNGNTIYF
DNA: TGTGCCAGCAGCCCAGGGAATGGAAACACCATATATTTT
D: -
V: TRBV7-6
J: TRBJ1-3

CDR3: CASSSLRRGSSYNEQFF
DNA: TGCGCCAGCAGCTCCTTGAGGCGGGGGAGCTCCTACAATGAGCAGTTCTTC
D: TRBD2
V: TRBV5-1
J: TRBJ2-1

CDR3: CASSPPQRQGLSYEQYF
DNA: TGTGCCAGCAGCCCCCCTCAGCGTCAGGGCCTCTCCTACGAGCAGTACTTC
D: -
V: TRBV7-9
J: TRBJ2-7

CDR3: CASSFDSNTGELFF
DNA: TGTGCCAGCAGTTTTGACAGTAACACCGGGGAGCTGTTTTTT
D: -
V: TRBV28
J: TRBJ2-2

CDR3: CASSLSSEETQYF
DNA: TGTGCCAGCAGTTTATCTAGCGAAGAGACCCAGTACTTC
D: -
V: TRBV28
J: TRBJ2-5